The rows below give T cell receptor beta chains drawn from one sample of a study of spatial heterogeneity in lung cancer. TCRdb re-derived calls from the 5' RACE reads in MiXCR, one entry per CDR3 protein. The data hold tens of thousands of distinct CDR3 sequences, with 10% to 15% observed a single time. The sequencing here drew on PBMCs, taken at surgery. The receptors stem from a male donor with early-stage non-small cell lung cancer. Both conserved end residues are trimmed from each CDR3. Not every row has a clone size; where given, it reads once, few, many or a size class.

clone size: .
V gene: TRBV29-1
CDR3 protein: SVGLAGGTDTQY

clone size: .
V gene: TRBV15
CDR3 protein: ATSRAPGEAGELF

clone size: .
V gene: TRBV5-1
CDR3 protein: ASSSSGTTNTEAF

clone size: few
V gene: TRBV28
CDR3 protein: ASSPGRGQGEETQY

clone size: few
V gene: TRBV5-8
CDR3 protein: ASSPRQGLTNTGELF

clone size: .
V gene: TRBV7-2
CDR3 protein: ASSSGQAHQPQH

clone size: .
V gene: TRBV27
CDR3 protein: ASSFWAGSNSPLH

clone size: .
V gene: TRBV21-1
CDR3 protein: ASSKGAGQGSRRGVYNEQF

clone size: many
V gene: TRBV25-1
CDR3 protein: ASSETPSRRVNQPQH

clone size: few
V gene: TRBV6-5
CDR3 protein: ASSYMRGGTEAF

clone size: few
V gene: TRBV7-3
CDR3 protein: ASSPTSSGHYGYT

clone size: many
V gene: TRBV28
CDR3 protein: ASRVTGTDNSPLH

clone size: many
V gene: TRBV27
CDR3 protein: ASSPRGYNEQF

clone size: many
V gene: TRBV27
CDR3 protein: ASSLSGMALETQY

clone size: few
V gene: TRBV6-5
CDR3 protein: ASRAYHHRNRARKIYSNQPQH

clone size: few
V gene: TRBV6-5
CDR3 protein: ASRDRGSYNEQF

clone size: .
V gene: TRBV10-3
CDR3 protein: AITTNLAEQF

clone size: .
V gene: TRBV25-1
CDR3 protein: ASSENTEAF

clone size: many
V gene: TRBV5-1
CDR3 protein: ASSQDSYGYT

clone size: .
V gene: TRBV30
CDR3 protein: AWTDTEAF

clone size: few
V gene: TRBV9
CDR3 protein: ASSVTSGSPLWEQY

clone size: few
V gene: TRBV6-2/TRBV6-3
CDR3 protein: ASSYSRNTGELF

clone size: few
V gene: TRBV5-1
CDR3 protein: ASSLRTGLSGNTIY

clone size: many
V gene: TRBV27
CDR3 protein: ASSFRTGGAGANVLT

clone size: .
V gene: TRBV5-8
CDR3 protein: ASSLTPGLTNTEAF

clone size: few
V gene: TRBV10-2
CDR3 protein: ASSDDRGLFEAF

clone size: .
V gene: TRBV20-1
CDR3 protein: SARDQPTDTQY

clone size: .
V gene: TRBV5-1
CDR3 protein: ASSLGHGTGTNEKLF

clone size: .
V gene: TRBV6-2/TRBV6-3
CDR3 protein: ASSLIAGGEETQY

clone size: few
V gene: TRBV9
CDR3 protein: ASSVGRRGETQY

clone size: .
V gene: TRBV6-5
CDR3 protein: ASSYPEAPLH